A selection of T cell receptor beta chains follows, all from one sample in a study of response to subunit inactivated influenza vaccine. TCRdb re-analysed the RT-PCR reads in MiXCR, keeping a single row per CDR3 protein. This sample has roughly 700,000 distinct CDR3 sequences, with 11% to 15% found just once. Sample: PBMCs from blood, taken 14 days before vaccination. The receptors were gathered from a man aged 50 to 60 who received an inactivated influenza vaccine. Both conserved end residues are trimmed from each CDR3. Clone size is shown for a subset of rows, as once, few, many or a class of expanded clone.

j_call,cdr3_length,v_call,clone_size,cdr3_aa
TRBJ2-7,12,TRBV7-9,few,ASSHINRVYEQY
TRBJ1-5,12,TRBV15,.,ATSVGQTNQPQH
TRBJ1-6,14,TRBV5-1,few,ASSSRTGFYNSPLH
TRBJ1-1,11,TRBV20-1,many,SVWEPMNTEAF
TRBJ2-7,14,TRBV29-1,.,SVEDGLAGEPYEQY
TRBJ2-7,11,TRBV4-3,.,ASSQEYWGKQY
TRBJ2-2,12,TRBV28,.,ASGTARNTGELF
TRBJ2-5,12,TRBV10-3,few,AISETGGAETQY
TRBJ2-5,16,TRBV4-2,few,ASSLRGRLAGQGETQY
TRBJ2-3,12,TRBV11-2,many,ASSLQSLTDTQY
TRBJ2-7,12,TRBV12-3/TRBV12-4,once,ASSIGGYLYEQY
TRBJ2-1,12,TRBV27,.,ASSLSRGLNEQF
TRBJ2-7,12,TRBV12-3/TRBV12-4,few,ASTSSGSVYEQY
TRBJ2-4,15,TRBV7-2,few,ASSLGPLAGAKNIQY
TRBJ2-5,13,TRBV15,.,ATSRDPRQGETQY
TRBJ2-5,13,TRBV29-1,few,SVEVSWTGQETQY
TRBJ2-7,13,TRBV20-1,.,SARDAAGDPYEQY
TRBJ2-1,14,TRBV9,once,ASRDLRGGDHNEQF
TRBJ2-4,14,TRBV7-9,.,ASSSRSWGGKNIQY
TRBJ1-5,13,TRBV5-1,many,ASSLAGRYNQPQH
TRBJ2-1,11,TRBV10-3,.,AISLQGADEQF
TRBJ2-3,12,TRBV6-5,.,ASSFAYSTDTQY
TRBJ2-1,14,TRBV5-1,few,ASAWSASGSYNEQF
TRBJ2-7,13,TRBV19,.,ASSTGFTSWYEQY
TRBJ2-2,11,TRBV20-1,.,SATHGLTGELF
TRBJ1-5,14,TRBV5-1,few,ASSSDRVIANQPQH
TRBJ2-2,11,TRBV5-1,.,ASSLKANGELF
TRBJ2-3,12,TRBV6-5,few,ASSYMGGSDTQY
TRBJ2-3,10,TRBV20-1,few,SATGFTDTQY
TRBJ1-5,13,TRBV28,few,ASSSPGPSNQPQH
TRBJ2-4,11,TRBV4-1,many,ASSQGTSYIQY
TRBJ2-6,15,TRBV6-2/TRBV6-3,.,ASTPGQGTSGANVLT
TRBJ2-7,14,TRBV7-2,few,ASSLEGGYSSYEQY
TRBJ2-5,13,TRBV9,.,ASSVGWRRGQTQY
TRBJ1-2,14,TRBV7-2,many,ASSLAGGPPSYGYT
TRBJ2-3,12,TRBV29-1,few,SVLRGPRTDTQY
TRBJ2-3,14,TRBV10-3,.,AISESSRILTDTQY
TRBJ2-6,14,TRBV3-1,few,ASSQDGLLGANVLT
TRBJ2-7,12,TRBV9,many,ASSVGQGVYEQY
TRBJ2-7,9,TRBV13,few,ASRGRNEQY
TRBJ1-5,13,TRBV5-1,.,ARSLDGAGNQPQH
TRBJ2-5,15,TRBV7-9,.,ASSPGLAGGLQETQY
TRBJ1-2,14,TRBV6-1,few,ASSPLSVSGNYGYT
TRBJ2-1,13,TRBV5-1,.,ASSSGTEVGNEQF
TRBJ1-1,14,TRBV20-1,many,SARSDRSSLNTEAF
TRBJ1-5,13,TRBV4-2,few,ASSQVAGSNQPQH
TRBJ2-7,14,TRBV18,.,ASSPRMGQNTYEQY
TRBJ2-1,11,TRBV30,.,AWVRDDYNEQF
TRBJ2-2,12,TRBV11-1,few,ASSLGQFTGELF
TRBJ2-4,15,TRBV4-3,few,ASSQDARLAGENIQY
TRBJ1-3,11,TRBV20-1,.,SASGGGGNTIY
TRBJ2-1,13,TRBV28,.,ASSSGLKSYGEQF
TRBJ2-7,11,TRBV7-2,.,ASSTDVKYEQY